These T cell receptor beta chains were read from a single sample in a study of beta chain features in type 1 diabetes. The repertoire was sequenced with immunoSEQ multiplex PCR; TCRdb's copy has only in-frame clones and lacks some. Here the sample spans some 370,000 clones, over 8.5% being singletons. The sequenced material came from central memory CD4+ T cells from blood. These receptors came from a man in his thirties or forties with type 1 diabetes. The CDR3 runs from the conserved cysteine through the conserved F or W. D genes are given only for firm matches. Expanded clones get a size class; other rows say once, few or many, or leave the size out.

TGTGCCAGCAGTTCCGCCGGGACAGGGGAACGAGTGGCTGAAGCTTTCTTT | CASSSAGTGERVAEAFF | TRBJ1-1 | few | TRBD1 | 17 | TRBV28
TGTGCCAGCAGCGTAGCGGGAGGAGCGTCCTACGAGCAGTACTTC | CASSVAGGASYEQYF | TRBJ2-7 | few | TRBD2 | 15 | TRBV7-2
TGTGCCAGCAGCGTAAGACCCCAGGGGAATGAGCAGTTCTTC | CASSVRPQGNEQFF | TRBJ2-1 | few | . | 14 | TRBV9
TGTGCCAGTAGTACGGGACACGGATCCTACGAGCAGTACTTC | CASSTGHGSYEQYF | TRBJ2-7 | . | . | 14 | TRBV19
TGTGCCAGCTCTTGGACGAGAGTAGAGACCCAGTACTTC | CASSWTRVETQYF | TRBJ2-5 | . | . | 13 | TRBV18
TGTGCCAGCAGTTACGCGGGAGGAACCTACAATGAGCAGTTCTTC | CASSYAGGTYNEQFF | TRBJ2-1 | . | TRBD2 | 15 | TRBV6-6
TGTGCCAGCAGCTTAGTAGGCGGGGCCGCAGATACGCAGTATTTT | CASSLVGGAADTQYF | TRBJ2-3 | . | . | 15 | TRBV7-2
TGTGCCAGCAGCTTGGCCGGGACGATGAAGACCCAGTACTTC | CASSLAGTMKTQYF | TRBJ2-5 | many | . | 14 | TRBV5-5
TGTGCCAGCAGCTCTCGGTGGGATAGCGGGGCCTACGAGCAGTACTTC | CASSSRWDSGAYEQYF | TRBJ2-7 | . | TRBD2 | 16 | TRBV27
TGTGCCAGCACCTCGGGACAGGGGTTAATCTCCTACAATGAGCAGTTCTTC | CASTSGQGLISYNEQFF | TRBJ2-1 | . | TRBD1 | 17 | TRBV7-9
TGTGCCAGCAGATTAGGAGTCGGCGGGGATATTGAAAAACTGTTTTTT | CASRLGVGGDIEKLFF | TRBJ1-4 | . | . | 16 | TRBV7-9
TGTGCCAGTAGTCCCCCCATCCGGTCGGTGGGGACTGAAGCTTTCTTT | CASSPPIRSVGTEAFF | TRBJ1-1 | many | . | 16 | TRBV19
TGTGCCAGCAGCGCCGGTACTAGCACAGATACGCAGTATTTT | CASSAGTSTDTQYF | TRBJ2-3 | few | . | 14 | TRBV7-2
TGTGCCAGCTCACCAGAGGCCTGGGGGGCGCAGTATTTT | CASSPEAWGAQYF | TRBJ2-3 | many | . | 13 | TRBV18
TGCGCCAGCAGCCGCGAGGAACAGGGAACCAAAAACATTCAGTACTTC | CASSREEQGTKNIQYF | TRBJ2-4 | . | . | 16 | TRBV4-1
TGTGCCAGCAGCATGGACAGGGGCTCCTACAATGAGCAGTTCTTC | CASSMDRGSYNEQFF | TRBJ2-1 | few | . | 15 | TRBV21-1
TGTGCCAGCAGCAACTGGGGGAGGAGCTCCTACAATGAGCAGTTCTTC | CASSNWGRSSYNEQFF | TRBJ2-1 | . | . | 16 | TRBV11-2
TGTGCCAGTCCCGGACAGGTCTCCTACGAGCAGTACTTC | CASPGQVSYEQYF | TRBJ2-7 | . | TRBD1 | 13 | TRBV25-1
TGTGCCAGCAGCAGAGGGACAGGGGTCTCGTACGAGCAGTACTTC | CASSRGTGVSYEQYF | TRBJ2-7 | . | TRBD1 | 15 | TRBV7-6
TGTGCCAGCGTCAGCCCGGGAGGCTACAATGAGCAGTTCTTC | CASVSPGGYNEQFF | TRBJ2-1 | few | TRBD2 | 14 | TRBV28
TGTGCCAGCAGCTCGGGTACAGATACGCAGTATTTT | CASSSGTDTQYF | TRBJ2-3 | few | . | 12 | TRBV11-3
TGTGCCAGCAGCCAAAGGGGACAGGGGATCGCTGAAGCTTTCTTT | CASSQRGQGIAEAFF | TRBJ1-1 | few | TRBD1 | 15 | TRBV14
TGTGCCAGCAGCCAAGATCGAGAGACCCAGTACTTC | CASSQDRETQYF | TRBJ2-5 | . | . | 12 | TRBV4-2
TGTGCCAGCAGCGGCCCAGGTGGGGGTCCTGAAGCTTTCTTT | CASSGPGGGPEAFF | TRBJ1-1 | few | . | 14 | TRBV9
TGTGCCAGCAGCGAGCAGCGCTCTGGAAACACCATATATTTT | CASSEQRSGNTIYF | TRBJ1-3 | few | . | 14 | TRBV2
TGTGCCAGCAGCTTCTCGGTACTGGGGGGTGGAAACACCATATATTTT | CASSFSVLGGGNTIYF | TRBJ1-3 | . | . | 16 | TRBV7-2
TGTGCCAGCCCCATGTCCCTAGCGGGAGGGTACAATGAGCAGTTCTTC | CASPMSLAGGYNEQFF | TRBJ2-1 | few | . | 16 | TRBV21-1
TGTGCCAGCAGCCGCTGGACAGGGATGGGCGACAATGAGCAGTTCTTC | CASSRWTGMGDNEQFF | TRBJ2-1 | . | TRBD1 | 16 | TRBV7-3
TGTGCCAGCAGCTTAGAAGGCGGGAGAGCCTTTTTT | CASSLEGGRAFF | TRBJ2-3 | few | TRBD2 | 12 | TRBV11-3
TGTGCCAGCAGTCGGGACAGGGACGAGCAGTACTTC | CASSRDRDEQYF | TRBJ2-7 | few | TRBD1 | 12 | TRBV6-5